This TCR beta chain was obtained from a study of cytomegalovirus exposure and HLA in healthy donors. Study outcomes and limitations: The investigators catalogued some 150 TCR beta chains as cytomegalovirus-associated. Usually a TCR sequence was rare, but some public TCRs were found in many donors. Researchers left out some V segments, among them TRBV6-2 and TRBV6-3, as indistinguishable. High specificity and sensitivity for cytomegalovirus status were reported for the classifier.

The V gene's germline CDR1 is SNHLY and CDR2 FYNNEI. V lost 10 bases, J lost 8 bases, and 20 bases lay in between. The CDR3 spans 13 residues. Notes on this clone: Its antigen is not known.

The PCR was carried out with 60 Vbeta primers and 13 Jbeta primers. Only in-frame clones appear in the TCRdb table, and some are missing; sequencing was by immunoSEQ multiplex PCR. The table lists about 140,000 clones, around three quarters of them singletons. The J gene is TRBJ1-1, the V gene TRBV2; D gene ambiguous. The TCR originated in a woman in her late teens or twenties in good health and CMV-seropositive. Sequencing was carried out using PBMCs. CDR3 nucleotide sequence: TGTGCCACTTTGTTCGGGAGGGAACTAGAAGCTTTCTTT. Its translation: CATLFGRELEAFF.